The sequence of this T cell receptor beta chain was determined in a study of cytomegalovirus exposure and HLA in healthy donors. The CDR3 is 14 amino acids. The V and J ends lost 0 bases and 3 bases respectively, with 10 bases between them. Germline V gives CDR1 SGDLS, CDR2 YYNGEE. The study ran its PCR with 60 Vbeta and 13 Jbeta primers. Measured with immunoSEQ multiplex PCR; TCRdb has only the in-frame clones, and not every one. The sample lists over 200,000 clones, approximately 80% seen once, with 0.58% in the top ten. The sequence came from a woman aged 40 to 50 in good health and CMV-seronegative. The chain couples TRBV9 to TRBJ2-7; D is ambiguous. Input material: PBMCs. The CDR3 DNA reads as TGTGCCAGCAGCGTAGGTGGAGAGAACTACGAGCAGTACTTC. Translating it yields CASSVGGENYEQYF.